This TCR beta chain was recorded in a study of blood T cell repertoires in COVID-19. Those enrolled, adults aged about 18 to 89 years, came from about two dozen US areas. Cohorts were assigned according to the clinical history that participants reported. The V gene lost 3 bases and the J gene lost 1 base, with 10 bases spanning the gap. This CDR3 is built from 15 residues. Germline CDR1 MDHEN, CDR2 SYDVKM. Repertoires were generated with immunoSEQ multiplex PCR, while TCRdb's copy carries only in-frame clones and drops some. The repertoire holds 300,000 to 400,000 clones, with around nine tenths as singletons.

This TCR was sampled from a woman between 18 and 30 years old who had recovered from COVID-19. The gene calls are TRBV28 and TRBJ1-3; D is perhaps TRBD1 (5 bases). The sequencing input was PBMCs or T cells enriched from blood (not recorded which). In nucleotides, the CDR3 is TGTGCCAGCAGTTTTGGGGGGAAATCTGGAAACACCATATATTTT. It yields the protein CASSFGGKSGNTIYF.